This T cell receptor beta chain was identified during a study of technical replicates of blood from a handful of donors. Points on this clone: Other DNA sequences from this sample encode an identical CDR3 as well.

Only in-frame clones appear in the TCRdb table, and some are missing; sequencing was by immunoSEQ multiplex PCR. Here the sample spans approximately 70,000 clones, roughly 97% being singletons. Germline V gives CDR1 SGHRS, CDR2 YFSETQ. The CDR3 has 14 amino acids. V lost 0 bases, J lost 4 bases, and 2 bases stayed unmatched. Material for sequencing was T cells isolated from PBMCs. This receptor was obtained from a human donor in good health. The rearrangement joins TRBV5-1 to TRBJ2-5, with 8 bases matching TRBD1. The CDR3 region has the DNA TGCGCCAGCAGCTTGGGCAGGGGGCTAGAGACCCAGTACTTC. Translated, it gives CASSLGRGLETQYF.